Shown below are 24 T cell receptor beta chains from a single sample sequenced in a study of blood T cells in healthy people across ages. With a J-beta primer mix and a sample-barcoded 5' primer, a second PCR ran roughly 7 to 11 cycles. One entry per CDR3 protein results from TCRdb running MiXCR on the 5' RACE reads. The data hold 1.2 million to 1.5 million distinct CDR3 sequences, with 35% to 45% observed a single time. Source material: blood. The receptor source for this set is a woman between 18 and 29 years old in good health.

The gene calls are TRBV27 and TRBJ2-7; tentative D call: TRBD1 (6 bases). This CDR3 contains 14 residues. CDR1 is MNHEY and CDR2 is SMNVEV in the germline V gene (reference sequence). V lost 8 bases and J lost 3, with 17 bases in between. CDR3 amino acids: CASGRRGSIYEQYF. In DNA form, the CDR3 reads TGTGCCAGCGGACGCAGGGGATCAATCTACGAGCAGTACTTC.

CDR3 loop: CASSIGQGAEKLFF. The CDR3 region has the DNA TGCGCCAGCAGCATAGGACAGGGTGCGGAAAAACTGTTTTTT. The chain carries TRBV5-1 and TRBJ1-4; TRBD1 agrees at 8 bases. J gave up 8 bases and V 4 bases, and 7 bases lay outside the gene matches. Germline V gene data show CDR1 as SGHRS and CDR2 as YFSETQ. CDR3 length: 14 residues.

Points on this clonotype: Its ends do not fully match the called genes, so a read error is possible. The rearrangement uses TRBV19 and TRBJ2-1; the D gene is possibly TRBD1 (5 bases). Germline V gives CDR1 LNHDA, CDR2 SQIVND (reference sequence). CDR3 length equals 17 residues. CDR3 region: CASSIRTDTSSYNKQFF. DNA of the CDR3: TGTGCCAGTAGTATCCGAACGGACACGAGCTCCTACAATAAGCAGTTCTTC.

This chain connects TRBV20-1 to TRBJ2-7, with 8 positions matching TRBD2. Germline CDR1 reads DFQATT; CDR2 reads SNEGSKA (reference sequence). Losses at the gene ends were 0 bases for V and 7 bases for J; bases not matched to a gene: 14. The length of the CDR3 is 16 residues. CDR3 sequence reads: CSARDLAGGVRNEQYF. The CDR3 coding sequence is TGCAGTGCTAGAGATCTGGCGGGGGGCGTTCGGAATGAGCAGTACTTC.

This clonotype came up a few times. The chain employs TRBV5-1 and TRBJ2-2; D perhaps matches TRBD1 (6 bases). CDR3 length: 14 residues. Germline V CDR1 and CDR2: SGHRS, YFSETQ. Trimming shortened V by 3 bases and J by 3 bases, and 9 bases separated the two germline ends. The DNA for the CDR3 is TGCGCCAGCAGCTGGGGGCCGGACACCGGGGAGCTGTTTTTT. It yields the protein CASSWGPDTGELFF.

This clonotype has just a few counts. The V and J genes are TRBV10-1 and TRBJ2-5; TRBD1 or TRBD2 may be the D gene (5 bases each). TRBJ2-7 explains the end of the DNA better; the J call may be wrong. From germline, CDR1 is WNHNN and CDR2 SYGVQD (reference sequence). The CDR3 has 14 amino acids. The CDR3 sequence is CASSRGELDDEQYF. The CDR3 DNA is TGCGCCAGTAGCAGAGGGGAATTGGATGACGAGCAGTACTTC.

A few counts support this clonotype. The chain uses TRBV29-1 and TRBJ2-7; D might be TRBD2 (7 bases). This CDR3 is built from 12 residues. From germline, CDR1 is SQVTM and CDR2 ANQGSEA. V was clipped by 4 bases and J by 7 bases, with 14 bases between them. The CDR3 sequence: CSVARGALEQYF. The CDR3 DNA sequence: TGCAGCGTTGCCCGGGGGGCGTTGGAGCAGTACTTC.

The chain is built from TRBV6-1 and TRBJ2-7; tentatively, D is TRBD1 or TRBD2 (5 bases each). The CDR3 length is 12 residues. V was shortened by 11 bases and J by 2 bases, with 13 bases between the two germline ends. The germline V gene has CDR1 MNHNS and CDR2 SASEGT. DNA of the CDR3: TGTGCCGCCCTCGGGGCGACCTACGAGCAGTACTTC. Its translation: CAALGATYEQYF.

The V call is TRBV5-5, the J call TRBJ2-7, with 9 bases identical to TRBD2. Germline V lookup: CDR1 SGHKS, CDR2 YYEKEE (reference sequence). This CDR3 has 16 residues. The junction had 9 bases not matched to a gene; V was cut back by 4 bases and J by 1 base. The CDR3 bases are TGTGCCAGCAGCGCCCAGACTAGCGGCCTTTCCTACGAGCAGTACTTC. Its translation is CASSAQTSGLSYEQYF.

This clonotype was observed a handful of times. The V call is TRBV6-1, the J call TRBJ2-7; D unresolved. The germline V and J ends were trimmed by 9 bases and 3 bases, with 15 bases remaining between them. From germline, CDR1 is MNHNS and CDR2 SASEGT. CDR3 length: 13 residues. CDR3 sequence: CASSPTRFYEQYF. CDR3 sequence (DNA): TGTGCCAGTAGCCCTACCCGATTCTACGAGCAGTACTTC.

With respect to this clonotype: At one of its ends the junction is not consistent with the germline gene, which may arise from a read error. This chain connects TRBV7-9 to TRBJ1-4; no firm D call. Germline V gene sequence: CDR1 SEHNR, CDR2 FQNEAQ (reference sequence). The CDR3 consists of 10 residues. The CDR3 DNA sequence: TGTGCCAGCGGGGTCGAAATACTGTTTTTT. This gives the protein CASGVEILFF.

The CDR3 DNA reads as TGTGCCAGCAGCGCCTTCTCCGACAGTGGCTACACCTTC. As protein: CASSAFSDSGYTF. The gene calls are TRBV7-9 and TRBJ1-2; D may be TRBD1 (5 bases). Trimming stripped 5 bases from V and 7 bases from J, with 14 bases between. The CDR3 totals 13 residues. Germline V gives CDR1 SEHNR, CDR2 FQNEAQ (reference sequence).

The chain uses TRBV6-5 and TRBJ2-1; a weak D match, TRBD1 (6 bases). The germline gives CDR1 MNHEY, CDR2 SVGAGI. The CDR3 runs to 14 residues. V shed 5 bases and J shed 5 bases, with 13 bases lying between them. For the CDR3, the DNA is TGTGCCAGCAGTCGCCAGGGGCGAAACAATGAGCAGTTCTTC. Translation gives CASSRQGRNNEQFF.

The rearrangement links TRBV7-9 to TRBJ2-5, with 11 bases lining up with TRBD2. Judging by the DNA end, TRBJ2-7 fits better; the J call may be wrong. Germline V gene data show CDR1 as SEHNR and CDR2 as FQNEAQ (reference sequence). The CDR3 runs to 15 residues. CDR3 DNA sequence: TGTGCCAGCAGCCCCCTTAGCGGGAGGGCCGTCGAGCAGTACTTC. Translation gives CASSPLSGRAVEQYF.

This clonotype has only one observation. The chain combines TRBV20-1 with TRBJ1-2; unclear D gene. Germline V gene data show CDR1 as DFQATT and CDR2 as SNEGSKA (reference sequence). V was pared by 4 bases and J by 4 bases, with 16 bases between. This CDR3 region has 14 residues. CDR3 in DNA: TGCAGTGCTAAACAGCAGGAGTTGGTCTATGGCTACACCTTC. This codes for CSAKQQELVYGYTF.

This clonotype has just a few counts. This chain joins TRBV29-1 and TRBJ2-5, with a tentative D call TRBD2 (5 bases). The germline V gene encodes CDR1 SQVTM and CDR2 ANQGSEA. This CDR3 region has 13 residues. Trimming pared 5 bases from V and 5 bases from J, leaving 15 bases between. The CDR3 here is CSVYGGIGETQYF. As DNA, the CDR3 is TGCAGCGTTTACGGAGGTATCGGGGAGACCCAGTACTTC.

In its sample, this clonotype was seen a few times. The junction and the germline gene differ at one end; a read error may be behind it. The V gene is TRBV7-2, the J gene TRBJ1-2; perhaps TRBD1 as D (5 bases). Germline CDR1 reads SGHTA; CDR2 reads FQGNSA. The CDR3 loop spans 14 amino acids. CDR3 sequence (DNA): TGTGCCAGCAGCTTAGGCGTTAGGGACTATGGCCACACCTTC. It codes for CASSLGVRDYGHTF.

V gene TRBV6-5 combines with J gene TRBJ2-3; perhaps TRBD2 as D (6 bases). The V end lost 6 bases, the J end lost 2 bases, and 15 bases lay between the germline ends. The germline gives CDR1 MNHEY, CDR2 SVGAGI. This CDR3 comprises 15 residues. The CDR3 reads CASSHRRGTTDTQYF. The CDR3 coding sequence is TGTGCCAGCAGCCATAGACGGGGGACCACAGATACGCAGTATTTT.

This clonotype has more than one count but fewer than ten. The V gene is TRBV10-3, the J gene TRBJ2-1, with a weak D call TRBD2 (6 bases). The J call is uncertain, as TRBJ2-7 better fits the DNA end. The CDR3 spans 19 residues. From germline, CDR1 is ENHRY and CDR2 SYGVKD. The CDR3 loop reads CAISGTPEEEGVPYNEQYF. CDR3 sequence (DNA): TGTGCCATCAGCGGGACCCCCGAAGAGGAGGGAGTCCCCTACAATGAGCAGTACTTC.

This clonotype came up a few times. The chain recombines TRBV9 with TRBJ2-7, with a tentative D call TRBD2 (5 bases). The CDR3 sequence is 15 residues long. V dropped 5 bases and J dropped 3 bases, with 18 bases sitting between them. CDR1 and CDR2 (germline): SGDLS, YYNGEE. The CDR3 region has the DNA TGTGCCAGCAGTTCATCCCCCACCACTAGCTACGAGCAGTACTTC. Its translation: CASSSSPTTSYEQYF.

The CDR3 nucleotides read TGTGCCAGCAGCCAGGATCCGGGACTAGCGGGATTATACAATGAGCAGTTCTTC. It specifies CASSQDPGLAGLYNEQFF. The chain couples TRBV2 to TRBJ2-1; TRBD2 agrees at 13 bases. The CDR3 has 18 residues. The J segment lost 4 bases and the V segment lost 6 bases, leaving 12 bases of the junction unmatched. Germline lookup yields CDR1 SNHLY and CDR2 FYNNEI.

This clonotype was seen a handful of times. The rearrangement links TRBV27 to TRBJ1-5; maybe TRBD1 (6 bases). V was cut by 5 bases and J by 15 bases, with 17 bases left in between. CDR3 length: 12 residues. Germline V CDR1 and CDR2: MNHEY, SMNVEV (reference sequence). CDR3: CASSPTGHLWHF. Here the CDR3 DNA reads TGTGCCAGCAGTCCGACAGGTCACCTATGGCATTTT.

This chain joins TRBV24-1 and TRBJ2-1, with D perhaps matching TRBD2 (6 bases). Germline assignment: CDR1 KGHDR and CDR2 SFDVKD. The CDR3 is made up of 14 amino acids. The V end was cut by 3 bases, the J end by 10 bases, with 15 bases between. CDR3 in amino acids: CATSDTGSGGEQFF. In nucleotides, the CDR3 is TGTGCCACCAGTGATACCGGTAGCGGAGGAGAGCAGTTCTTC.

Only a few counts were recorded for this clonotype. The chain has TRBV9 and TRBJ2-1, with D possibly called TRBD1 or TRBD2 (6 bases each). This CDR3 region has 19 residues. CDR1 is SGDLS and CDR2 is YYNGEE in the germline V gene. V dropped 1 base and J dropped 6 bases, with 26 bases sitting between them. The CDR3 DNA reads as TGTGCCAGCAGCGTAAATGGGGGGCCAACGATCGACAGCATCAATGAGCAGTTCTTC. It yields the protein CASSVNGGPTIDSINEQFF.